These 5 T cell receptor beta chains were sequenced from one sample in a study of blood T cell repertoires in COVID-19. Profiled with immunoSEQ multiplex PCR; TCRdb holds only in-frame clones, not every one. The sample holds some 240,000 clones, around 90% seen once. The sequencing input was peripheral blood. The origin of the receptors is a woman aged 60-70 years with COVID-19, enrolled during active disease.

The gene calls are TRBV4-3 and TRBJ1-2; 9 nucleotides agree with TRBD1. The CDR3 contains 14 residues. In germline, CDR1 is LGHNA, CDR2 YSLEER. V was pared by 3 bases and J by 7 bases, with 6 bases of the junction left unmatched. The CDR3 loop is CASSQNRGQSGYTF. The CDR3 DNA is TGCGCCAGCAGCCAGAACAGGGGGCAGAGTGGCTACACCTTC.

The rearrangement links TRBV10-3 to TRBJ2-5, with 9 bases identical to TRBD2. The J segment lost 3 bases and the V segment lost 5 bases, leaving 4 bases of the junction unmatched. The CDR3 consists of 14 residues. Germline CDR1 reads ENHRY; CDR2 reads SYGVKD. CDR3 bases: TGTGCCATCAGTATGGCTAGCGGGGAAGAGACCCAGTACTTC. This gives the protein CAISMASGEETQYF.

The gene calls are TRBV15 and TRBJ1-3; unclear D gene. This CDR3 spans 15 amino acids. The germline CDR1 and CDR2 sequences are LNHNV and YYDKDF (reference sequence). With 0 bases removed from V and 4 bases from J, the gap between germline ends came to 10 bases. CDR3 sequence (DNA): TGTGCCACCAGCAGAGATTCTTACGCGGGAAACACCATATATTTT. Its protein product is CATSRDSYAGNTIYF. Filled out from reference TRBV15 and TRBJ1-3, the complete variable domain reads DAMVIQNPRYQVTQFGKPVTLSCSQTLNHNVMYWYQQKSSQAPKLLFHYYDKDFNNEADTPDNFQSRRPNTSFCFLDIRSPGLGDTAMYLCATSRDSYAGNTIYFGEGSWLTVV.

Only a few counts were recorded for this clone. This sequence joins TRBV6-2 or TRBV6-3 and TRBJ2-1; 10 bases are shared with TRBD2. Germline lookup yields CDR1 MNHEY and CDR2 SVGEGT. This CDR3 is built from 15 residues. V dropped 6 bases and J dropped 6; count of bases not matched to a gene: 8. The CDR3 is CASSPGLAVGNEQFF. In DNA, the CDR3 is TGTGCCAGCAGCCCTGGACTAGCGGTTGGCAATGAGCAGTTCTTC.

This clone was seen just once. The rearrangement uses TRBV5-4 and TRBJ1-2; 8 nucleotides match TRBD1. CDR1 and CDR2 (germline): SGHNT, YYREEE (reference sequence). After removal of 0 bases from V and 7 bases from J, the junction contained 2 bases not matched to a gene. This CDR3 has 13 residues. This CDR3 is CASSLVTGGGYTF. The CDR3 nucleotides read TGTGCCAGCAGCTTGGTCACAGGGGGTGGCTACACCTTC.